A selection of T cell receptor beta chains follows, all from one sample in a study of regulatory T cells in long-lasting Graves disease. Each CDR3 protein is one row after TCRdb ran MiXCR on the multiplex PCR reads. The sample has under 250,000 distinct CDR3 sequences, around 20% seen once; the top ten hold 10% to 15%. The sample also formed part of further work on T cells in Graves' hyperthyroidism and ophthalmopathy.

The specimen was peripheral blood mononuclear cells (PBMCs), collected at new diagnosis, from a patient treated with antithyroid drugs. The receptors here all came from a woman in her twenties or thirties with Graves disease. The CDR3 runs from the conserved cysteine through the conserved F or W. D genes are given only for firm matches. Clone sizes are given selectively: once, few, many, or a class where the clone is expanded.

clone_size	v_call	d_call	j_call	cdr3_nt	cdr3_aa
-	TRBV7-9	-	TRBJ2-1	TGTGCCAGCAGCTTAGCTGGGCCCTCGGAAGGGCAGTTCTTC	CASSLAGPSEGQFF
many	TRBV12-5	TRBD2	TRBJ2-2	TGTGCTAGTAACCGTAATGCGGGGGGGTTGAACACCGGGGAGCTGTTTTTT	CASNRNAGGLNTGELFF
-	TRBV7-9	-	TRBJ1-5	TGTGCCAGCCGACGGACTGGCAGAAGCAATCAGCCCCAGCATTTT	CASRRTGRSNQPQHF
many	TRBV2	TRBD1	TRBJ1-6	TGTGCCAGCAGGGGGACAGGAGAGACGGCACCCCTCCACTTT	CASRGTGETAPLHF
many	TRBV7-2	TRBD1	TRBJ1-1	TGTGCCAGCAGCCCCGTACAGGGGAGGGACACTGAAGCTTTCTTT	CASSPVQGRDTEAFF
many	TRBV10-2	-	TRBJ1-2	TGCGCCAGCAGTGCCCCGGCCAGAGACAATGGCTACACCTTC	CASSAPARDNGYTF
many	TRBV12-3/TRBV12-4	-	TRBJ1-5	TGTGCCAGCAGTTTTTTCATGAGCAATCAGCCCCAGCATTTT	CASSFFMSNQPQHF
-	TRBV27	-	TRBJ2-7	TGTGCCAGCAGTTTTCGTGGAACGGTCTACGAGCAGTACTTC	CASSFRGTVYEQYF
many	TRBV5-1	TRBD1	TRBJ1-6	TGCGCCAGCAGCACGGACAGGGTGGCGACGCCCCTCCACTTT	CASSTDRVATPLHF
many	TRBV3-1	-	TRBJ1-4	TGTGCCAGCAGCCAACGGTCCATTAATGAAAAACTGTTTTTT	CASSQRSINEKLFF
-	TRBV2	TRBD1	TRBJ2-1	TGTGCCAGCAGTGAATGGAGGGACAGGGGATTCGCGAGGCTCTTC	CASSEWRDRGFARLF
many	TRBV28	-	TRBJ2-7	TGTGCCAGCAGTTCAGAGTCGACAGGCCGGTGGTCCTACGAGCAGTACTTC	CASSSESTGRWSYEQYF
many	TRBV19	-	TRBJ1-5	TGTGCCACTAAAAGCGGGACGGGCAATCAGCCCCAGCATTTT	CATKSGTGNQPQHF
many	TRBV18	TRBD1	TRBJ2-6	TGTGCCAGCTCACAATATGGATTAGGGGGCACTGGGGCCAACGTCCTGACTTTC	CASSQYGLGGTGANVLTF
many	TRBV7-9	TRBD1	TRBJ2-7	TGTGCCAGCAGCTTAGGAGACAGGGGGCGGGACGAGCAGTACTTC	CASSLGDRGRDEQYF
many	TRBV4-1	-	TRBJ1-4	TGCGCCAGCAGCCTCTTGGGCAGTGCTCAGGAAAAACTGTTTTTT	CASSLLGSAQEKLFF
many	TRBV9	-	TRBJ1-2	TGTGCCAGCAATCGGGGCGGTTTAGATGGCTACACCTTC	CASNRGGLDGYTF
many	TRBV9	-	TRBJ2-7	TGTGCCAGCAGCCCCACCCCGGGGCAGCAGTACGAGCAGTACTTC	CASSPTPGQQYEQYF
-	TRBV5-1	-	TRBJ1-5	TGTGCCAGCAGCTTCCTCGGATACAATCAGCCCCAGCATTTT	CASSFLGYNQPQHF
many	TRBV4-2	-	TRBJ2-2	TGTGCCAGCAGCTACACAGGGACCACCGGGGAGCTGTTTTTT	CASSYTGTTGELFF
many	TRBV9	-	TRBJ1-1	TGTGCCAGCAGCGTAGAGGTCTTCATGAACACTGAAGCTTTCTTT	CASSVEVFMNTEAFF
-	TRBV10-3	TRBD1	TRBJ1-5	TGTGCCATCAGTGAAATTGCGGGACAGGGGGCCAATCAGCCCCAGCATTTT	CAISEIAGQGANQPQHF
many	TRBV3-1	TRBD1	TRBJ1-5	TGCGCCAGCAGCCCCGGGACAGGGGATCAGCCCCAGCATTTT	CASSPGTGDQPQHF
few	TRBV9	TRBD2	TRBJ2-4	TGTGCCAGCAGCCTCTACCCTGGACTAGCGGGAGAGGGGAACATTCAGTACTTC	CASSLYPGLAGEGNIQYF
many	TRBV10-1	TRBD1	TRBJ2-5	TGCGCCAGCAGTGAGAGACCGGGACAGGAGACCCAGTACTTC	CASSERPGQETQYF
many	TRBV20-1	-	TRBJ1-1	TGCAGTGCTAGGCCACAGGGCCCTGAAGCTTTCTTT	CSARPQGPEAFF
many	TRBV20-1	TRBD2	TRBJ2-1	TGCAGTGCTGCCCGAGGACTAGCGGGGAGACTTACGGGGGGTGAGCAGTTCTTC	CSAARGLAGRLTGGEQFF
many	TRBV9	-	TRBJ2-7	TGTGCCAGCAGCGTAGCGGGGAACGAGCAGTACTTC	CASSVAGNEQYF
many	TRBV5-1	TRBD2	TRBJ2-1	TGCGCCAGCACCCCGCTCGGCGGGAGCTCCTACAATGAGCAGTTCTTC	CASTPLGGSSYNEQFF
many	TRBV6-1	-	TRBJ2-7	TGTGCCAGCAGTGGAACCGACAGACCCTACGAGCAGTACTTC	CASSGTDRPYEQYF
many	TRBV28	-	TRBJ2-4	TGTGCCAGCAGTTCCCTGACATCCTTGAAAAACATTCAGTACTTC	CASSSLTSLKNIQYF
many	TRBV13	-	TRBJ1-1	TGTGCCAGCAGCTTAGGTAGGGGGATTGAAGCTTTCTTT	CASSLGRGIEAFF
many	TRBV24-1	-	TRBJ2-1	TGTGCCACCAGTGATGTGGGGGAGGAGCAGTTCTTC	CATSDVGEEQFF
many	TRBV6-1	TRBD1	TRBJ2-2	TGTGCCAGCAGATCCAGGGGGCGCGACACCGGGGAGCTGTTTTTT	CASRSRGRDTGELFF
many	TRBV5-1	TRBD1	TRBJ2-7	TGTGCCAGCAGCCCAACCGGGACAGTCTACGAGCAGTACTTC	CASSPTGTVYEQYF
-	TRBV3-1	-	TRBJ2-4	TGTGCCAGCAGCCACCCAGGAGAAAACATTCAGTACTTC	CASSHPGENIQYF
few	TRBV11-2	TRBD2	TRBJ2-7	TGTGCCAGCAGCTTAGTAGGGCTAGCGGCAAGCTCCTACGAGCAGTACTTC	CASSLVGLAASSYEQYF
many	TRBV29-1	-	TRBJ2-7	TGCAGCGTGTCCCGGGACAACTCCTACGAGCAGTACTTC	CSVSRDNSYEQYF
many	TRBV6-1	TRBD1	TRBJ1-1	TGTGCCAGCATACGGGGAGGGGGCTACACTGAAGCTTTCTTT	CASIRGGGYTEAFF
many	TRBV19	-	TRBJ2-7	TGTGCCAGTAGTATGACGGTCAGGGGGGACGAGCAGTACTTC	CASSMTVRGDEQYF
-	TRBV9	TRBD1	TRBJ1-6	TGTGCCAGCAGCGTGACACAGGGGGGCTATAATTCACCCCTCCACTTT	CASSVTQGGYNSPLHF
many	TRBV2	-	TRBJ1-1	TGTGCCAGCAATGAATGGGTTTCTGAAGCTTTCTTT	CASNEWVSEAFF
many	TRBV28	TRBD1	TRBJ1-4	TGTGCCAGCAGTCCCCAGGGGGTTTGGGGGGAAAAACTGTTTTTT	CASSPQGVWGEKLFF
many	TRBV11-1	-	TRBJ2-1	TGTGCCAGCAGCGAGGGACTTTACAATGAGCAGTTCTTC	CASSEGLYNEQFF
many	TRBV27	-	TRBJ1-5	TGTGCCAGCAGTCTCGGGACGACGGGTCAGCCCCAGCATTTT	CASSLGTTGQPQHF
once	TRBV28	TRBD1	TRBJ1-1	TGTGCCAGCAGTTTGGACAGGGGGCTTACGGGTCGCTTTCGAGCTTTCTTT	CASSLDRGLTGRFRAFF
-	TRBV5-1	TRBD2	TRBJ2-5	TGCGCCAGCAGCTTGTATGCGGGAGGAATAGAGACCCAGTACTTC	CASSLYAGGIETQYF
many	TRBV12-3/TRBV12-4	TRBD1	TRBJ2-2	TGTGCCAGCAGCCGTTCCCCCGGGACAGCTTTGGGGGAGCTGTTTTTT	CASSRSPGTALGELFF
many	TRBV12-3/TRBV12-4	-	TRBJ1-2	TGTGCCAGCAGGGACCCCGGACAGACGGCTAACTATGGCTACACCTTC	CASRDPGQTANYGYTF
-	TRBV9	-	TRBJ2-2	TGTACCAACAGCGTAGGTGGGTCCAACACCGGGGAGCTGTTTTTT	CTNSVGGSNTGELFF
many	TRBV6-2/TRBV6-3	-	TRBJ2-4	TGTGCCAGCAGTTACTCAGTCGGGCAGGCAAACATTCAGTACTTC	CASSYSVGQANIQYF
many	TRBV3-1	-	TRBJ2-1	TGTGCCAGCAGCCCTCAGACAGGAAGGGCGCATGAGCAGTTCTTC	CASSPQTGRAHEQFF
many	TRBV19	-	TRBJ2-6	TGTGCCAGTATTCCCGGGGGTGCCTCTGGGGCCAACGTCCTGACTTTC	CASIPGGASGANVLTF